This T cell receptor (beta chain) was found in a study of patients and donors after allogeneic stem cell transplantation. Germline CDR1 SGHTA, CDR2 FQGNSA. The CDR3 runs 13 residues. Trimming shortened V by 5 bases and J by 6 bases, and 11 bases separated the two germline ends. TCRdb re-analysed the RT-PCR reads in MiXCR, keeping a single row per CDR3 protein. The sample records fewer than 95,000 distinct CDR3 sequences, roughly 4.9% being singletons. The sample was blood, either unsorted or a sorted T cell fraction (not recorded which). This chain joins TRBV7-2 and TRBJ1-5; D is unresolved. This clonotype originated in a human donor who was either an allogeneic HSCT recipient or a stem cell or donor lymphocyte infusion donor (not recorded which). It is not recorded whose cells these are; they may come from a transplant donor. This CDR3 reads CASSIVTGQPQHF. In DNA form, the CDR3 reads TGTGCCAGCAGCATCGTCACCGGTCAGCCCCAGCATTTT. The full variable domain, completed using reference TRBV7-2 and TRBJ1-5, is GAGVSQSPSNKVTEKGKDVELRCDPISGHTALYWYRQSLGQGLEFLIYFQGNSAPDKSGLPSDRFSAERTGGSVSTLTIQRTQQEDSAVYLCASSIVTGQPQHFGDGTRLSIL.